What follows are 8 T cell receptor beta chains derived from one specimen sequenced in a study of cytomegalovirus exposure and HLA in healthy donors. Here immunoSEQ multiplex PCR was the method, and the copy in TCRdb shows in-frame clones only, minus some. The repertoire holds 180,000 or so clones, roughly 86% seen once, with about 7.7% in the top ten. Material for sequencing was PBMCs. These receptors were obtained from a man between 25 and 39 years old in good health and CMV-seropositive.

Points on this clone: Other DNA sequences in this specimen translate into the identical CDR3. The gene calls are TRBV6-5 and TRBJ2-1; D remains unclear. In germline, CDR1 is MNHEY, CDR2 SVGAGI. Trimming left V 3 bases short and J 7 bases short, with 4 bases between. The CDR3 loop spans 11 amino acids. CDR3 region: CASSYGNEQFF. DNA of the CDR3: TGTGCCAGCAGTTATGGAAATGAGCAGTTCTTC.

V and J are TRBV5-1 and TRBJ2-1; D might be TRBD1 (5 bases). Germline loops: CDR1 SGHRS, CDR2 YFSETQ. There are 15 residues in the CDR3. V was clipped by 0 bases and J by 7 bases, with 14 bases between them. CDR3: CASSLGGAYGNEQFF. The CDR3 DNA reads TGCGCCAGCAGCTTGGGTGGGGCCTACGGGAATGAGCAGTTCTTC.

This chain links TRBV7-2 with TRBJ1-4; D ambiguous. The CDR3 is made up of 14 amino acids. Trimming removed 0 bases at V and 13 bases at J, with 15 bases between. Germline assignment: CDR1 SGHTA and CDR2 FQGNSA. The CDR3 nucleotides read TGTGCCAGCAGCTTAGCGCGAACAGATGGAGGACTGTTTTTT. It yields the protein CASSLARTDGGLFF.

This clone has only a few counts. Other DNA sequences within the sample encode an identical CDR3. The V and J genes are TRBV30 and TRBJ1-5; the D gene is possibly TRBD1 (5 bases). With 0 bases removed from V and 2 bases from J, the gap between germline ends came to 5 bases. CDR3 length: 13 amino acids. The germline CDR1 and CDR2 sequences are GTSNPN and SVGIG (reference sequence). CDR3 residues: CAWSVQGNQPQHF. Here the CDR3 DNA reads TGTGCCTGGAGTGTACAGGGCAATCAGCCCCAGCATTTT.

The chain recombines TRBV10-2 with TRBJ2-7; D unresolved. Trimming shortened V by 4 bases and J by 3 bases, and 10 bases separated the two germline ends. Germline CDR1 WSHSY, CDR2 SAAADI. CDR3 length: 13 residues. CDR3 nucleotides: TGCGCCAGCAGTGTTGAATTTGACTACGAGCAGTACTTC. Protein product: CASSVEFDYEQYF.

This chain connects TRBV6-5 to TRBJ1-5, with 7 bases identical to TRBD1. The CDR3 spans 13 residues. The V gene's germline CDR1 is MNHEY and CDR2 SVGAGI. V was pared by 7 bases and J by 7 bases, with 7 bases of the junction left unmatched. CDR3 nucleotides: TGTGCCAGCATGCAACAGGGGAACCAGCCCCAGCATTTT. This gives the protein CASMQQGNQPQHF.

This sequence joins TRBV27 and TRBJ2-7; 12 bases map to TRBD1. Trimming cost V 3 bases and J 4 bases; bases outside gene matches: 4. Germline V gene lookup returns CDR1 MNHEY and CDR2 SMNVEV (reference sequence). This CDR3 contains 15 residues. CDR3 loop: CASSLGTGGRYEQYF. CDR3 DNA sequence: TGTGCCAGCAGTTTGGGGACAGGGGGCAGGTACGAGCAGTACTTC.

The chain combines TRBV12-5 with TRBJ1-1, with unresolved D. The CDR3 sequence is 11 residues long. Looked up from germline, CDR1 is LGHNT and CDR2 is FRNRAP. CDR3 loop: CVSQMNTEAFF. CDR3 DNA: TGTGTAAGCCAGATGAACACTGAAGCTTTCTTT.